The following is a TCR beta chain sequence with its context. The target antigen is unknown. The source of the sample is a study of cytomegalovirus exposure and HLA in healthy donors. Findings of the study overall: As a later analysis showed, several of the most significant clusters appeared to be linked to common viral pathogens. Fewer N-insertions than the roughly 650-donor mean were reportedly shown by an Asian-associated ancestry cluster in a later analysis.

V lost 4 bases to trimming and J lost 6 bases; unmatched junction nucleotides: 8. Germline values: CDR1 SNHLY, CDR2 FYNNEI. The CDR3 is 16 amino acids. The PCR had 60 Vbeta and 13 Jbeta primers. Profiled with immunoSEQ multiplex PCR; TCRdb holds only in-frame clones, not every one. The table has some 89,000 clones, less than 80% seen once. This receptor was identified in a woman aged 40 to 50 in good health and CMV-seropositive. Specimen: PBMCs. The chain has TRBV2 and TRBJ2-2; 10 nucleotides match TRBD2. The CDR3 region is CASSGVSGRRSGELFF. CDR3 DNA sequence: TGTGCCAGCAGTGGGGTTAGCGGGAGGAGGTCCGGGGAGCTGTTTTTT.